Listed here is a single T cell receptor beta chain. Trimming shortened V by 6 bases and J by 1 base, and 9 bases separated the two germline ends. Per germline, CDR1 WNHNN and CDR2 SYGVQD (reference sequence). The CDR3 length is 14 residues. The data were obtained in a study of blood T cell repertoires in COVID-19. Turning to the study itself: COVID-19 samples from acute and convalescent phases originated in the United States, Italy and Spain.

Per the study methods: Reference gene primer amplification yielded estimated nucleated cell counts. Profiled with immunoSEQ multiplex PCR; TCRdb holds only in-frame clones, not every one. V, J and clone size derive from that table, while D and trimming were established from the DNA sequence. The sample holds over 350,000 clones, approximately 93% seen once. This chain connects TRBV10-1 to TRBJ2-2; D might be TRBD1 (6 bases). Sequencing used PBMCs or T cells enriched from blood (not recorded which). The receptor was derived from a woman in her forties who had been exposed to COVID-19. CDR3 amino acids: CASRTGQNTGELFF. CDR3 coding DNA: TGCGCCAGCAGGACAGGACAGAACACCGGGGAGCTGTTTTTT.